One and the same sample provided the 24 T cell receptor beta chains below, sequenced in a study of blood T cell repertoires in COVID-19. Sequenced by immunoSEQ multiplex PCR; TCRdb stores in-frame clones only, minus some. The sample carries more than 65,000 clones, about 81% recorded once. The sequencing sample was made of peripheral blood. All receptors derive from a woman of 80 years or more with acute or convalescent COVID-19.

The chain joins TRBV5-4 to TRBJ2-1, with 7 nucleotides matching TRBD2. J gave up 9 bases and V 0 bases, and 0 bases lay outside the gene matches. CDR3 size: 12 residues. Germline V gene lookup returns CDR1 SGHNT and CDR2 YYREEE (reference sequence). DNA for the CDR3: TGTGCCAGCAGCTTGGAGCGGGGTGAGCAGTTCTTC. Protein product: CASSLERGEQFF.

The V and J genes are TRBV21-1 and TRBJ2-7; the table gives TRBD2 as D, unverified against the DNA. TRBV21-1 is a known pseudogene. The length of the CDR3 is 16 residues. The DNA for the CDR3 is TGTGCCAGCAGCAATGCGGCTTCAACCTCCTTCTACGAGCAGTACTTC. It translates to CASSNAASTSFYEQYF.

The chain has TRBV12-3 or TRBV12-4 and TRBJ1-2; TRBD1 agrees at 8 bases. V was clipped by 7 bases and J by 5 bases; unmatched bases: 3. The CDR3 contains 12 residues. CDR3 protein: CASKGQAYGYTF. The CDR3 DNA reads as TGTGCCAGCAAGGGACAGGCATATGGCTACACCTTC.

The V gene is TRBV12-3 or TRBV12-4, the J gene TRBJ2-1; no reliable D call. The CDR3 totals 11 residues. Trimming took 5 bases from V and 11 from J, leaving 10 bases between them. CDR3 protein: CASSPNYKQFF. CDR3 in DNA: TGTGCCAGCAGTCCCAACTATAAGCAGTTCTTC.

The rearrangement joins TRBV11-1 to TRBJ2-1; 9 bases line up with TRBD1. Germline CDR1 is SGHAT and CDR2 is FQDESV (reference sequence). This CDR3 region has 15 residues. Trimming cost V 6 bases and J 10 bases; bases outside gene matches: 13. The CDR3 protein is CASSMGQGRFWEQFF. CDR3 coding DNA: TGTGCCAGCAGTATGGGACAGGGCAGGTTTTGGGAGCAGTTCTTC.

The chain carries TRBV7-9 and TRBJ1-5; 7 bases are shared with TRBD1. V lost 1 base to trimming and J lost 2 bases; unmatched junction nucleotides: 8. Germline V gives CDR1 SEHNR, CDR2 FQNEAQ (reference sequence). This CDR3 is 17 amino acids long. Here the CDR3 reads CASSLGQGVVGNQPQHF. The CDR3, as DNA: TGTGCCAGCAGCTTAGGGCAGGGGGTTGTAGGCAATCAGCCCCAGCATTTT.

J is TRBJ1-2 and V is TRBV6-5; D unresolved. V gave up 7 bases and J gave up 5 bases, with 11 bases separating them. The CDR3 is made up of 12 amino acids. Germline-derived CDR1 and CDR2 are MNHEY and SVGAGI. Written as DNA, the CDR3 is TGTGCCAGCAATGTTATCGGGTATGGCTACACCTTC. Its protein product is CASNVIGYGYTF.

The gene calls are TRBV7-9 and TRBJ1-5; 12 nucleotides agree with TRBD1. V dropped 0 bases and J dropped 6; count of bases not matched to a gene: 6. Germline V gene data show CDR1 as SEHNR and CDR2 as FQNEAQ (reference sequence). The CDR3 runs to 17 residues. The CDR3 region has the DNA TGTGCCAGCAGCTTAGCAGGGACAGGGGGCTCCGGTCAGCCCCAGCATTTT. This translates into CASSLAGTGGSGQPQHF.

The chain carries TRBV5-8 and TRBJ1-1; D unclear. The CDR3 runs to 14 residues. Per germline, CDR1 SGHTS and CDR2 YDEGEE. The germline V and J ends were trimmed by 4 bases and 1 base, with 11 bases remaining between them. The CDR3 loop is CASSPWQANTEAFF. CDR3 nucleotides: TGTGCCAGCAGCCCCTGGCAGGCGAACACTGAAGCTTTCTTT.

The chain has TRBV6-5 and TRBJ2-7, with a tentative D call TRBD1 (6 bases). Germline loops: CDR1 MNHEY, CDR2 SVGAGI. This CDR3 comprises 15 residues. The V end was cut by 5 bases, the J end by 2 bases, with 16 bases between. CDR3 loop: CASSPQGSLTYEQYF. Written as DNA, the CDR3 is TGTGCCAGCAGTCCTCAGGGGTCGCTCACCTACGAGCAGTACTTC.

The chain combines TRBV30 with TRBJ1-1; no firm D call. V gave up 3 bases and J gave up 9 bases, with 23 bases separating them. The CDR3 sequence is 15 residues long. Germline V gives CDR1 GTSNPN, CDR2 SVGIG (reference sequence). The CDR3 coding sequence is TGTGCCTGGAGCGATGTAATGAGGGAGGATCGGAAAGCTTTCTTT. This encodes CAWSDVMREDRKAFF.

About this clone: The identical CDR3 is also encoded by other nucleotide sequences in the sample. V gene TRBV4-1 combines with J gene TRBJ2-3; D remains ambiguous. CDR3 length equals 14 residues. From germline, CDR1 is MGHRA and CDR2 YSYEKL. The ends were cut back, 3 bases at V and 0 bases at J, with 7 bases in the middle. The CDR3 region has the DNA TGCGCCAGCAGCCAGTCGTTGAGCACAGATACGCAGTATTTT. It yields the protein CASSQSLSTDTQYF.

The J gene is TRBJ2-2, the V gene TRBV24-1, with D unresolved. CDR1 is KGHDR, CDR2 SFDVKD, per germline. CDR3 length: 14 amino acids. With 8 bases removed from V and 1 base from J, the gap between germline ends came to 10 bases. The CDR3 spells CATTSTMNTGELFF. DNA of the CDR3: TGTGCCACCACCTCGACAATGAACACCGGGGAGCTGTTTTTT.

The chain links TRBV7-9 to TRBJ2-3; tentative D call: TRBD2 (5 bases). From germline, CDR1 is SEHNR and CDR2 FQNEAQ (reference sequence). This CDR3 comprises 15 residues. With 1 base removed from V and 6 bases from J, the gap between germline ends came to 14 bases. The CDR3: CASSLGETVRDTQYF. In DNA, the CDR3 is TGTGCCAGCAGCTTAGGGGAGACCGTCAGGGATACGCAGTATTTT.

The chain uses TRBV11-2 and TRBJ2-1, with TRBD2 as a possible D gene (6 bases). The CDR3 extends over 14 amino acids. With 2 bases removed from V and 5 bases from J, the gap between germline ends came to 10 bases. CDR1 is SGHAT, CDR2 FQNNGV, per germline. The CDR3 nucleotides are TGTGCCAGCAGCTTAAGCGGGCTAAACAATGAGCAGTTCTTC. Translating it yields CASSLSGLNNEQFF.

The chain's CDR3 is CASSDGFANTQYF. The CDR3 DNA reads TGTGCCAGCAGTGACGGCTTCGCAAATACGCAGTATTTT. The gene calls are TRBV6-4 and TRBJ2-3; D not certain. CDR1 is MRHNA and CDR2 is SNTAGT in the germline V gene. V lost 2 bases, J lost 7 bases, and 10 bases lay in between. The CDR3 runs 13 residues.

This chain connects TRBV6-5 to TRBJ2-5, with 10 bases lining up with TRBD1. The CDR3 extends over 14 amino acids. V gave up 6 bases and J gave up 5 bases; unmatched junction bases: 6. Per germline, CDR1 MNHEY and CDR2 SVGAGI. In DNA form, the CDR3 reads TGTGCCAGCAGCCCGACAGGGGGCCTGGAGACCCAGTACTTC. Protein: CASSPTGGLETQYF.

DNA for the CDR3: TGTGCCAGCAGCCCTCCTACACTAGCGGGAGGCTACGAGCAGTACTTC. Translated: CASSPPTLAGGYEQYF. The chain employs TRBV3-1 (or the pseudogene TRBV3-2) and TRBJ2-7, with 12 nucleotides matching TRBD2. The CDR3 sequence is 16 residues long. Germline V gene sequence: CDR1 LGHDT, CDR2 YNNKEL (reference sequence). The V and J ends lost 4 bases and 3 bases, in that order; junction bases with no gene match: 7.

The chain couples TRBV15 to TRBJ2-1; 7 positions match TRBD2. V gave up 3 bases and J gave up 5 bases; unmatched junction bases: 16. Germline CDR1 is LNHNV and CDR2 is YYDKDF (reference sequence). The CDR3 runs to 18 residues. The CDR3 loop reads CATSRGVKVGGINNEQFF. The DNA for the CDR3 is TGTGCCACCAGCAGGGGGGTGAAGGTGGGAGGGATAAACAATGAGCAGTTCTTC. The entire variable domain, with the rest obtained from reference TRBV15 and TRBJ2-1, is as follows: DAMVIQNPRYQVTQFGKPVTLSCSQTLNHNVMYWYQQKSSQAPKLLFHYYDKDFNNEADTPDNFQSRRPNTSFCFLDIRSPGLGDTAMYLCATSRGVKVGGINNEQFFGPGTRLTVL.

The V gene is TRBV5-1, the J gene TRBJ2-2, with unresolved D. The CDR3 spans 13 residues. Trimming shortened V by 4 bases and J by 5 bases, and 9 bases separated the two germline ends. CDR1 and CDR2 from the germline V gene are SGHRS and YFSETQ. The CDR3 spells CASSARTTGELFF. As DNA, the CDR3 is TGCGCCAGCAGCGCCCGAACAACCGGGGAGCTGTTTTTT. Complete variable domain (other parts from reference TRBV5-1 and TRBJ2-2): KAGVTQTPRYLIKTRGQQVTLSCSPISGHRSVSWYQQTPGQGLQFLFEYFSETQRNKGNFPGRFSGRQFSNSRSEMNVSTLELGDSALYLCASSARTTGELFFGEGSRLTVL.

This chain connects TRBV7-9 to TRBJ1-2, with D unresolved. This CDR3 contains 15 residues. CDR1 and CDR2 from the germline V gene are SEHNR and FQNEAQ (reference sequence). V was clipped by 1 base and J by 3 bases, with 12 bases between them. The CDR3 region is CASSLVPSRDYGYTF. The CDR3 DNA follows: TGTGCCAGCAGCTTAGTCCCCTCGAGAGACTATGGCTACACCTTC. Supplemented by reference TRBV7-9 and TRBJ1-2, the full variable domain reads DTGVSQNPRHKITKRGQNVTFRCDPISEHNRLYWYRQTLGQGPEFLTYFQNEAQLEKSRLLSDRFSAERPKGSFSTLEIQRTEQGDSAMYLCASSLVPSRDYGYTFGSGTRLTVV.

The rearrangement uses TRBV11-1 and TRBJ2-7; D is ambiguous. There are 12 residues in the CDR3. Looked up from germline, CDR1 is SGHAT and CDR2 is FQDESV (reference sequence). The V end was cut by 4 bases, the J end by 0 bases, with 4 bases between. CDR3 region: CASSSISYEQYF. The DNA of the CDR3 is TGTGCCAGCAGCTCCATCTCCTACGAGCAGTACTTC.

V usage is TRBV5-1 and J usage is TRBJ2-7, with 7 bases matching TRBD1. The CDR3 has 14 residues. The germline CDR1 and CDR2 sequences are SGHRS and YFSETQ. V was clipped by 0 bases and J by 1 base; unmatched bases: 1. The CDR3 loop reads CASSLVQGSYEQYF. CDR3 coding DNA: TGCGCCAGCAGCTTGGTACAGGGGTCCTACGAGCAGTACTTC.

CDR3 DNA sequence: TGTGCCAGCAGCTTAGCCCGGGTACCCACAGATACGCAGTATTTT. It is translated as CASSLARVPTDTQYF. The chain employs TRBV11-2 and TRBJ2-3, with D unresolved. Germline loops: CDR1 SGHAT, CDR2 FQNNGV. Trimming left V 1 base short and J 2 bases short, with 10 bases between. The CDR3 runs 15 residues.